This T cell receptor beta chain comes out of a study of blood T cell repertoires in COVID-19. V was pared by 5 bases and J by 1 base, with 1 base of the junction left unmatched. The germline gives CDR1 MNHEY, CDR2 SVGEGT. The CDR3 has 14 amino acids. This table comes from immunoSEQ multiplex PCR, and its TCRdb copy is limited to in-frame clones, with some not included. This table holds 200,000 to 250,000 clones, about 88% found once. This chain links TRBV6-2 or TRBV6-3 with TRBJ1-1; 10 nucleotides match TRBD1. The sample consisted of peripheral blood. The TCR originated in a woman aged 50 to 60 with COVID-19, enrolled during active disease. The CDR3 protein is CASSGDRGNTEAFF. CDR3 bases: TGTGCCAGCAGTGGGGACAGGGGGAACACTGAAGCTTTCTTT.